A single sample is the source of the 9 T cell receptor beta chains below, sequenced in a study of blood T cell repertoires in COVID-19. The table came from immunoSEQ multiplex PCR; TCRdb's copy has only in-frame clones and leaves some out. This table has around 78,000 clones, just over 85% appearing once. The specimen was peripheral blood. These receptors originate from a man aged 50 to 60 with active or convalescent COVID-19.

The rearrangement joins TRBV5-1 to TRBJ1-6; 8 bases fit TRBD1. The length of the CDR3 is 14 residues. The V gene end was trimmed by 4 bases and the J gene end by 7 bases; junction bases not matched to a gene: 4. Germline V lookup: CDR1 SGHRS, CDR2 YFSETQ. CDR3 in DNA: TGCGCCAGCAGCAACAGGGGGACAAATTCACCCCTCCACTTT. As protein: CASSNRGTNSPLHF. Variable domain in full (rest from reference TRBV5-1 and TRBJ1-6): KAGVTQTPRYLIKTRGQQVTLSCSPISGHRSVSWYQQTPGQGLQFLFEYFSETQRNKGNFPGRFSGRQFSNSRSEMNVSTLELGDSALYLCASSNRGTNSPLHFGNGTRLTVT.

The CDR3 DNA follows: TGTGCCAGCGTGAGTAGCAATCAGCCCCAGCATTTT. It specifies CASVSSNQPQHF. The chain recombines TRBV28 with TRBJ1-5; D unclear. Trimming shortened V by 8 bases and J by 0 bases, and 5 bases separated the two germline ends. CDR3 length equals 12 residues. CDR1 MDHEN and CDR2 SYDVKM come from the germline V gene.

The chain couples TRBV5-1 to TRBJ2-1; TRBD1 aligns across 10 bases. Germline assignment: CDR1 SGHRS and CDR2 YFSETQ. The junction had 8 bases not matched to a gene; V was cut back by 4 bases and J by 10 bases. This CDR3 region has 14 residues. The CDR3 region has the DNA TGCGCCAGCAGCAATGGACAGGGGGTGAGAGAGCAGTTCTTC. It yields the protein CASSNGQGVREQFF.

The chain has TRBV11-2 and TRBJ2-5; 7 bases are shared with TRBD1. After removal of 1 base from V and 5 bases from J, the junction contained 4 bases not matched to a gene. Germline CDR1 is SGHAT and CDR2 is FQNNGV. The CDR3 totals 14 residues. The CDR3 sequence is CASSLGQGFETQYF. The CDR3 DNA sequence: TGTGCCAGCAGCTTAGGACAGGGTTTTGAGACCCAGTACTTC. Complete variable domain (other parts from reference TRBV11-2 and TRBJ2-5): EAGVAQSPRYKIIEKRQSVAFWCNPISGHATLYWYQQILGQGPKLLIQFQNNGVVDDSQLPKDRFSAERLKGVDSTLKIQPAKLEDSAVYLCASSLGQGFETQYFGPGTRLLVL.

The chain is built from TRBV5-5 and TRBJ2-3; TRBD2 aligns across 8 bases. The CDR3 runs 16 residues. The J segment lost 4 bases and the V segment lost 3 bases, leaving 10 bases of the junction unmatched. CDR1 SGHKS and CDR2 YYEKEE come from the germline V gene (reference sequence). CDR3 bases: TGTGCCAGCAGCTCCCGGGAGGGACCGTCCGCAGATACGCAGTATTTT. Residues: CASSSREGPSADTQYF. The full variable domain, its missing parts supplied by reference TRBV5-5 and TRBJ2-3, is DAGVTQSPTHLIKTRGQQVTLRCSPISGHKSVSWYQQVLGQGPQFIFQYYEKEERGRGNFPDRFSARQFPNYSSELNVNALLLGDSALYLCASSSREGPSADTQYFGPGTRLTVL.

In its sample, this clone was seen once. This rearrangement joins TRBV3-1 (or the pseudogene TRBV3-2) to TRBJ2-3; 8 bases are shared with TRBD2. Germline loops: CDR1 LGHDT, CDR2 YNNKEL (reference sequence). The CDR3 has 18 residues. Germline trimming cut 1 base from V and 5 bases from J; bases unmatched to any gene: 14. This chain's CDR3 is CASSQGLGASGSEDTQYF. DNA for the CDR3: TGTGCCAGCAGCCAAGGTTTGGGCGCTAGCGGGTCGGAAGATACGCAGTATTTT.

CDR3 protein: CATKEGVGNQPQHF. Here the CDR3 DNA reads TGTGCCACCAAGGAAGGGGTTGGTAATCAGCCCCAGCATTTT. The chain employs TRBV6-5 and TRBJ1-5, with D possibly being TRBD1 (5 bases). CDR3 length equals 14 residues. Germline loops: CDR1 MNHEY, CDR2 SVGAGI. V lost 10 bases and J lost 4, with 17 bases in between.

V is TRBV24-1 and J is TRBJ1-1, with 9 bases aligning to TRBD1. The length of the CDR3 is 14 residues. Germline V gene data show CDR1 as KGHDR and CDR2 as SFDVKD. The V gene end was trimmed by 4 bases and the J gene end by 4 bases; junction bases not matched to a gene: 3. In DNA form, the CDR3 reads TGTGCCACCAGTGACACAGGGGGCGGCACTGAAGCTTTCTTT. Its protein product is CATSDTGGGTEAFF.

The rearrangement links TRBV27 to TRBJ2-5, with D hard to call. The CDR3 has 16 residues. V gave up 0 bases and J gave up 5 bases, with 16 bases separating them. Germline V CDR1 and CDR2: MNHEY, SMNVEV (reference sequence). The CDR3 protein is CASSLSTERSRETQYF. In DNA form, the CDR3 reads TGTGCCAGCAGTTTATCAACAGAAAGAAGCAGGGAGACCCAGTACTTC.